The 25 T cell receptor beta chains given below trace back to one sample, sequenced in a study of T cell repertoires in cytomegalovirus infection. TCRdb reprocessed the reads with MiXCR, giving one entry per CDR3 protein. The top ten hold roughly 13% of the sample, which has some 920,000 distinct CDR3 sequences, around 29% seen once. No antigen has been identified for these receptors. Source: cultured CD8+ T cells from PBMCs, taken from culture after CMV antigen stimulation. All receptors come from a human donor in good health (CMV status not recorded). Some clones in this sample may be carry-over from other donors' samples.

As concerns this clonotype: At one end, the junction sequence differs from germline, possibly due to a read error. The chain couples TRBV6-1 to TRBJ1-2; a weak D match, TRBD1 (5 bases). Germline loops: CDR1 MNHNS, CDR2 SASEGT. This CDR3 comprises 12 residues. CDR3 sequence reads: CASSEHTPGLDF. The CDR3 DNA follows: TGTGCCAGCAGTGAGCATACGCCGGGACTTGACTTC.

CDR3 sequence reads: CASSHTIYEQYV. The CDR3 DNA reads TGTGCCAGCAGTCACACCATATACGAGCAGTACGTC. This chain uses TRBV28 with TRBJ2-7; no reliable D call. Trimming took 5 bases from V and 4 from J, leaving 9 bases between them. From germline, CDR1 is MDHEN and CDR2 SYDVKM. The CDR3 totals 12 residues.

This clonotype was detected a few times. The chain has TRBV6-1 and TRBJ2-1, with a weak D call TRBD1 (6 bases). V lost 5 bases and J lost 4, with 9 bases in between. This CDR3 contains 13 residues. In germline, CDR1 is MNHNS, CDR2 SASEGT. The CDR3 nucleotides are TGTGCCAGCAGTAACAGGGTGTACAATGAGCAGTTCTTC. This gives the protein CASSNRVYNEQFF.

The chain carries TRBV12-3 or TRBV12-4 and TRBJ1-1; possible D gene TRBD1, 5 bases. Between the trimmed V and J ends, which lost 7 bases and 2 bases, there was a span of 8 bases. The CDR3 spans 12 residues. CDR3 in amino acids: CASTDRNTEAFF. CDR3 coding DNA: TGTGCCAGCACAGACAGAAACACTGAAGCTTTCTTT.

Only a few counts were recorded for this clonotype. V gene TRBV4-1 combines with J gene TRBJ2-1; 9 bases agree with TRBD1. J lost 5 bases, V lost 5 bases, and 10 bases had no gene match. There are 16 residues in the CDR3. CDR1 MGHRA and CDR2 YSYEKL come from the germline V gene. CDR3 sequence reads: CASSNPGQGIDNEQFF. The DNA of the CDR3 is TGCGCCAGCAGCAACCCGGGACAGGGAATTGACAATGAGCAGTTCTTC.

This clonotype was counted only a few times. CDR3 loop: CASSYSGAGLRGEAFF. The CDR3 coding sequence is TGTGCCAGCAGTTACTCCGGGGCAGGGCTGCGGGGTGAAGCTTTCTTT. The chain recombines TRBV6-5 with TRBJ1-1, with D perhaps matching TRBD1 (5 bases). CDR1 MNHEY and CDR2 SVGAGI come from the germline V gene. The V end lost 0 bases, the J end lost 7 bases, and 18 bases lay between the germline ends. This CDR3 spans 16 amino acids.

J is TRBJ1-2 and V is TRBV7-9; D gene unclear. CDR1 is SEHNR, CDR2 FQNEAQ, per germline (reference sequence). This CDR3 has 15 amino acids. With 1 base removed from V and 8 bases from J, the gap between germline ends came to 17 bases. CDR3 sequence (DNA): TGTGCCAGCAGCTTAGAAGCGGCCCTTCGGAAAGGCTACACCTTC. This gives the protein CASSLEAALRKGYTF.

This clonotype has a count of ten or more. The genes are TRBV7-9 and TRBJ1-5; D is undetermined. Between the trimmed V and J ends, which lost 5 bases and 4 bases, there was a span of 12 bases. Germline V gives CDR1 SEHNR, CDR2 FQNEAQ (reference sequence). The CDR3 loop spans 14 amino acids. CDR3 nucleotides: TGTGCCAGCAGCCCCCCGGACGGGAATCAGCCCCAGCATTTT. Translated, it gives CASSPPDGNQPQHF.

This clonotype was observed a handful of times. The chain couples TRBV15 to TRBJ1-1, with D unresolved. CDR1 is LNHNV and CDR2 is YYDKDF in the germline V gene (reference sequence). The CDR3 is made up of 14 amino acids. V lost 5 bases to trimming and J lost 4 bases, with 14 bases between them. CDR3 bases: TGTGCCACCAGCGGAGGGCCTAAAGGCACTGAAGCTTTCTTT. Protein sequence: CATSGGPKGTEAFF.

Of note for this clonotype: One end of the junction is discordant with germline, which a read error may explain. The CDR3 sequence is CANSFRGVGTEAFF. In DNA, the CDR3 is TGTGCCAACAGCTTCAGGGGTGTGGGCACTGAAGCTTTCTTT. V usage is TRBV11-3 and J usage is TRBJ1-1, with D perhaps matching TRBD1 (6 bases). The CDR3 consists of 14 residues. The germline CDR1 and CDR2 sequences are SGHNT and YENEEA.

A remark on this clonotype: This may be a read error, as it is one base from a much larger clone. The DNA of the CDR3 is TGTGTCAGCAGCCCGTGGGACAGCTCCTACAATGAGCAGTTCTTC. Residues: CVSSPWDSSYNEQFF. The chain links TRBV7-9 to TRBJ2-1, with 7 bases matching TRBD1. The CDR3 consists of 15 residues. Per germline, CDR1 SEHNR and CDR2 FQNEAQ (reference sequence).

The gene calls are TRBV29-1 and TRBJ2-7; perhaps TRBD2 as D (5 bases). This CDR3 is built from 11 residues. CDR1 and CDR2 (germline): SQVTM, ANQGSEA. Trimming shortened V by 4 bases and J by 3 bases, and 7 bases separated the two germline ends. CDR3 sequence: CSVGSGYEQYF. CDR3 DNA: TGCAGCGTTGGAAGCGGCTACGAGCAGTACTTC.

The genes are TRBV2 and TRBJ1-2, with D unresolved. With 10 bases removed from V and 8 bases from J, the gap between germline ends came to 11 bases. The CDR3 sequence is 10 residues long. CDR1 and CDR2 (germline): SNHLY, FYNNEI. CDR3 in DNA: TGTGCCAACAAGGTTGGAGGCTACACCTTC. This sequence encodes CANKVGGYTF.

This clonotype has a handful of counts. The chain couples TRBV7-9 to TRBJ2-1; no firm D call. The CDR3 consists of 15 residues. V was shortened by 1 base and J by 3 bases, with 10 bases between the two germline ends. Germline CDR1 SEHNR, CDR2 FQNEAQ (reference sequence). CDR3 region: CASSLVSRGYNEQFF. In DNA, the CDR3 is TGTGCCAGCAGCTTAGTTTCTAGAGGCTACAATGAGCAGTTCTTC.

V gene TRBV5-4 combines with J gene TRBJ2-4; D not certain. The CDR3 runs 12 residues. Germline values: CDR1 SGHNT, CDR2 YYREEE (reference sequence). The V end lost 7 bases, the J end lost 5 bases, and 10 bases lay between the germline ends. The DNA for the CDR3 is TGTGCCAGCTCCTCTATGCAAAACATTCAGTACTTC. As protein: CASSSMQNIQYF.

This clonotype occurred a few times. The chain joins TRBV7-9 to TRBJ1-4; the match to TRBD1 covers 7 bases. The germline gives CDR1 SEHNR, CDR2 FQNEAQ (reference sequence). The CDR3 extends over 15 amino acids. The J segment lost 8 bases and the V segment lost 7 bases, leaving 13 bases of the junction unmatched. In DNA, the CDR3 is TGTGCCAGCATCGACTGGGACAGCGGAGGCGAAAAACTGTTTTTT. Residues: CASIDWDSGGEKLFF.

This clonotype was counted once. A much larger clone differs from this one at a single base, so this may be a read error. The gene calls are TRBV12-3 or TRBV12-4 and TRBJ2-5; tentatively, D is TRBD1 (5 bases). This CDR3 is 14 amino acids long. DNA for the CDR3: TGTACCAGCAGCTTGGAGACAGATAGGGAGACCCAGTACTTC. It specifies CTSSLETDRETQYF.

This chain links TRBV5-8 with TRBJ2-7; 7 bases map to TRBD2. V dropped 1 base and J dropped 4; count of bases not matched to a gene: 5. CDR1 and CDR2 (germline): SGHTS, YDEGEE. The CDR3 contains 14 residues. CDR3 residues: CASSLRGGGYEQYV. Here the CDR3 DNA reads TGTGCCAGCAGCTTGCGGGGCGGGGGATACGAGCAGTACGTC.

This clonotype was observed a handful of times. The chain uses TRBV27 and TRBJ1-2, with 11 bases fitting TRBD1. Losses at the gene ends were 6 bases for V and 7 bases for J; bases not matched to a gene: 4. This CDR3 region has 13 residues. Germline assignment: CDR1 MNHEY and CDR2 SMNVEV (reference sequence). Written as DNA, the CDR3 is TGTGCCAGCAGCGGACAGGGGGCGCTTGGCTACACCTTC. Its protein is CASSGQGALGYTF.

The rearrangement links TRBV4-3 to TRBJ1-1, with TRBD1 as a possible D gene (5 bases). CDR3 length equals 15 residues. Trimming cost V 4 bases and J 3 bases, with 15 bases left between them. Looked up from germline, CDR1 is LGHNA and CDR2 is YSLEER. This chain's CDR3 is CASSPGEGGYTEAFF. For the CDR3, the DNA is TGCGCCAGCAGCCCGGGGGAGGGAGGATACACTGAAGCTTTCTTT.

The genes are TRBV2 and TRBJ2-7; 7 bases map to TRBD1. The V gene's germline CDR1 is SNHLY and CDR2 FYNNEI. The CDR3 sequence is 11 residues long. After removal of 10 bases from V and 4 bases from J, the junction contained 4 bases not matched to a gene. The CDR3 coding sequence is TGTGCCACGGTACAGGGGTACGAGCAGTACTTC. This gives the protein CATVQGYEQYF.

The chain is built from TRBV7-6 and TRBJ2-3; 14 bases are a match to TRBD2. Germline values: CDR1 SGHVS, CDR2 FNYEAQ. With 5 bases clipped from V and 1 base from J, the junction kept 5 bases outside the gene matches. This CDR3 contains 17 residues. CDR3 in amino acids: CASSGEGLAGGTDTQYF. In DNA form, the CDR3 reads TGTGCCAGCAGCGGCGAGGGACTAGCGGGGGGCACAGATACGCAGTATTTT.

This clonotype was counted ten times or more. V usage is TRBV7-2 and J usage is TRBJ2-3; D is possibly TRBD1 or TRBD2 (7 bases each). V lost 5 bases and J lost 4, with 16 bases in between. CDR1 and CDR2 from the germline V gene are SGHTA and FQGNSA. This CDR3 is 15 amino acids long. The CDR3 region is CASSPRGGRADTQYF. In DNA form, the CDR3 reads TGTGCCAGCAGCCCCAGGGGGGGAAGGGCAGATACGCAGTATTTT. The full variable domain, in which reference TRBV7-2 and TRBJ2-3 provide the parts outside the CDR3, is GAGVSQSPSNKVTEKGKDVELRCDPISGHTALYWYRQSLGQGLEFLIYFQGNSAPDKSGLPSDRFSAERTGGSVSTLTIQRTQQEDSAVYLCASSPRGGRADTQYFGPGTRLTVL.

The rearrangement links TRBV7-9 to TRBJ2-3; 10 bases are shared with TRBD2. The CDR3 is made up of 17 amino acids. Trimming at V came to 5 bases and at J to 4 bases, leaving 12 bases not matched to a gene. The germline V gene has CDR1 SEHNR and CDR2 FQNEAQ (reference sequence). The CDR3 sequence: CASSPRGAGGRSDTQYF. In DNA, the CDR3 is TGTGCCAGCAGCCCCCGAGGAGCGGGGGGGCGCTCAGATACGCAGTATTTT.

There are many counts of this clonotype. This chain uses TRBV7-6 with TRBJ1-2; TRBD1 is a possible D gene (6 bases). The CDR3 totals 12 residues. V lost 4 bases to trimming and J lost 8 bases, with 11 bases between them. Germline CDR1 and CDR2: SGHVS and FNYEAQ. The CDR3 region has the DNA TGTGCCAGCAGCTCTCCAGGGGACGGCTACACCTTC. It yields the protein CASSSPGDGYTF.